There are many counts of the clone carrying this TCR beta chain. What it binds is unknown. CDR1 and CDR2 (germline): KGHDR, SFDVKD. The CDR3 has 12 amino acids. V was clipped by 1 base and J by 7 bases, with 4 bases between them. Individual cDNA molecules received unique molecular identifiers. TCRdb re-called the 5' RACE reads through MiXCR, storing one row per CDR3 protein. The top ten clones hold 5.5% to 7% of a sample with about 28,000 distinct CDR3 sequences, 3.5% to 5.5% of them seen once. The data were obtained in a study of early T cells in non-severe SARS-CoV-2 infection. Study overall: Unsorted whole blood bulk RNA was sequenced, with unpaired chains.

Study-wide findings and caveats: A preference for anti-spike CD8 responses marked VDJdb matching, which missed private and CD4 specificities.

This sequence was found in an adult who was a healthcare worker with PCR-confirmed SARS-CoV-2 infection or an uninfected control (not recorded which). The material was whole blood, obtained at baseline. The rearrangement links TRBV24-1 to TRBJ2-1; no clear D gene. The CDR3 nucleotides read TGTGCCACCAGTGATTTTGGGAATGAGCAGTTCTTC. Encoded protein: CATSDFGNEQFF.